A single sample is the source of the 13 T cell receptor beta chains below, sequenced in a study of blood T cell repertoires in COVID-19. The method was immunoSEQ multiplex PCR; TCRdb's version includes in-frame clones alone and lacks a portion of them. This sample has 140,000 to 150,000 clones, with approximately 86% found just once. Sequences were obtained from peripheral blood. The receptors were sampled from a woman in her 40s with active or convalescent COVID-19.

The chain carries TRBV19 and TRBJ2-2; the D gene is possibly TRBD1 (6 bases). Germline V gives CDR1 LNHDA, CDR2 SQIVND (reference sequence). The V end was cut by 3 bases, the J end by 5 bases, with 13 bases between. The CDR3 loop spans 15 amino acids. The CDR3 is CASSIPGGRTGELFF. The CDR3 bases are TGTGCCAGTAGTATCCCTGGGGGCAGGACCGGGGAGCTGTTTTTT.

The V call is TRBV4-1, the J call TRBJ1-1, with 8 bases aligning to TRBD1. Germline V gives CDR1 MGHRA, CDR2 YSYEKL. The ends lost 0 bases at V and 11 bases at J; junction bases unmatched: 5. The CDR3 extends over 13 amino acids. CDR3: CASSQERTGNAFF. The DNA for the CDR3 is TGCGCCAGCAGCCAAGAGAGGACAGGGAATGCTTTCTTT.

This rearrangement joins TRBV30 to TRBJ1-3; a possible D gene is TRBD1 (5 bases). The V end was cut by 0 bases, the J end by 8 bases, with 11 bases between. CDR1 is GTSNPN, CDR2 SVGIG, per germline (reference sequence). CDR3 size: 13 residues. CDR3 residues: CAWSVGPGDTIYF. Here the CDR3 DNA reads TGTGCCTGGAGTGTCGGCCCGGGGGACACCATATATTTT.

The V gene is TRBV27, the J gene TRBJ1-6; 8 positions match TRBD1. The CDR3 runs 16 residues. With 5 bases clipped from V and 11 bases from J, the junction kept 14 bases outside the gene matches. CDR1 is MNHEY, CDR2 SMNVEV, per germline (reference sequence). CDR3 nucleotides: TGTGCCAGCAGTCCCCAGGGACAGGCGGGGGGGACACCCCTCCACTTT. It yields the protein CASSPQGQAGGTPLHF.

This clone has a single count. The genes are TRBV28 and TRBJ1-6; tentative D call: TRBD1 (5 bases). The ends were cut back, 5 bases at V and 4 bases at J, with 21 bases in the middle. Per germline, CDR1 MDHEN and CDR2 SYDVKM. The CDR3 length is 18 residues. The CDR3 sequence: CASSPPDSVASYNSPLHF. The CDR3 nucleotides are TGTGCCAGCAGTCCACCCGACAGCGTTGCTTCTTATAATTCACCCCTCCACTTT.

The sample holds one count of this clone. The chain carries TRBV29-1 and TRBJ1-4, with D possibly TRBD1 on 6 matching bases. Germline V gives CDR1 SQVTM, CDR2 ANQGSEA. The CDR3 has 13 amino acids. Trimming removed 6 bases at V and 5 bases at J, with 13 bases between. CDR3 sequence reads: CSVTTGPNEKLFF. CDR3 sequence (DNA): TGCAGCGTCACGACAGGCCCAAATGAAAAACTGTTTTTT. Complete variable domain (other parts from reference TRBV29-1 and TRBJ1-4): SAVISQKPSRDICQRGTSLTIQCQVDSQVTMMFWYRQQPGQSLTLIATANQGSEATYESGFVIDKFPISRPNLTFSTLTVSNMSPEDSSIYLCSVTTGPNEKLFFGSGTQLSVL.

This chain joins TRBV27 and TRBJ1-2; D gene unclear. The CDR3 runs 18 residues. With 0 bases removed from V and 3 bases from J, the gap between germline ends came to 20 bases. Looked up from germline, CDR1 is MNHEY and CDR2 is SMNVEV (reference sequence). Here the CDR3 DNA reads TGTGCCAGCAGTTTATCTCCACCCAGGTCCAATCCCCACTATGGCTACACCTTC. Protein: CASSLSPPRSNPHYGYTF.

V usage is TRBV29-1 and J usage is TRBJ2-3; 11 bases are shared with TRBD2. CDR1 and CDR2 (germline): SQVTM, ANQGSEA. The CDR3 sequence is 14 residues long. Trimming took 5 bases from V and 3 from J; bases not matched to a gene: 4. CDR3 amino acids: CSVLTSGRTDTQYF. Here the CDR3 DNA reads TGCAGCGTTCTCACTAGCGGGAGAACAGATACGCAGTATTTT.

J is TRBJ2-7 and V is TRBV7-2; TRBD1 is a possible D gene (6 bases). CDR1 is SGHTA, CDR2 FQGNSA, per germline. The CDR3 runs to 16 residues. Between the trimmed V and J ends, which lost 5 bases and 2 bases, there was a span of 19 bases. The CDR3 reads CASSPPARRQAYEQYF. The CDR3, as DNA: TGTGCCAGCAGCCCCCCAGCTCGGAGACAGGCCTACGAGCAGTACTTC.

This sequence joins TRBV3-1 (or the pseudogene TRBV3-2) and TRBJ1-6; 9 bases line up with TRBD1. The CDR3 is 15 residues long. V lost 4 bases to trimming and J lost 10 bases; unmatched junction nucleotides: 8. The germline CDR1 and CDR2 sequences are LGHDT and YNNKEL (reference sequence). The CDR3 protein is CASSPRTGASSPLHF. CDR3 nucleotide sequence: TGTGCCAGCAGCCCTAGGACAGGGGCGAGCTCACCCCTCCACTTT.

This clone is a singleton in its sample. This rearrangement joins TRBV19 to TRBJ2-7; 11 bases line up with TRBD1. Trimming removed 9 bases from V and 4 bases from J; junction bases left unmatched: 14. In germline, CDR1 is LNHDA, CDR2 SQIVND (reference sequence). This CDR3 region has 16 residues. CDR3 in DNA: TGTGCCAGGACTTTGAGGGGACAGGGGGGCCCTTACGAGCAGTACTTC. Translation: CARTLRGQGGPYEQYF.

The chain uses TRBV9 and TRBJ1-2, with 9 bases fitting TRBD1. V trimming: 4 bases; J trimming: 7 bases; junction bases outside the gene matches: 17. CDR1 is SGDLS, CDR2 YYNGEE, per germline. The CDR3 extends over 17 amino acids. The CDR3 loop reads CASSPRGGGQGGPGYTF. CDR3 sequence (DNA): TGTGCCAGCAGCCCCAGAGGGGGGGGACAGGGCGGACCTGGCTACACCTTC.

V gene TRBV5-4 combines with J gene TRBJ2-5; D is perhaps TRBD1 (5 bases). With 1 base removed from V and 3 bases from J, the gap between germline ends came to 13 bases. This CDR3 is built from 15 residues. Germline assignment: CDR1 SGHNT and CDR2 YYREEE (reference sequence). CDR3 nucleotides: TGTGCCAGCAGCTTGCCCACAGGCACAAAAGAGACCCAGTACTTC. As protein: CASSLPTGTKETQYF.